What follows is one T cell receptor (beta chain) and its context. CDR3 length: 15 amino acids. V was cut by 0 bases and J by 0 bases, with 4 bases left in between. Per germline, CDR1 SGDLS and CDR2 YYNGEE. These data come from a study of blood T cell repertoires in COVID-19. Study-level information: Researchers got acute and convalescent COVID-19 samples from the United States, Italy and Spain. From T cells, B-cell-depleted T cells, or PBMCs came the material, which was cDNA or gDNA.

Authors' methods: Reference gene primer amplification gave nucleated cell count estimates. TCRdb's copy holds only in-frame clones and misses some; the assay was immunoSEQ multiplex PCR. V and J calls and clone size are those listed in that table; D and trimming were worked out from the DNA. The repertoire includes 97,000 or so clones, approximately 90% of them detected once, and 1.5% to 2% sits in the top ten. The TCR sequence derives from a man in his 60s with acute or convalescent COVID-19. Sequencing used peripheral blood. J is TRBJ1-6 and V is TRBV9; D ambiguous. For the CDR3, the DNA is TGTGCCAGCAGCGTAGACAGCTCCTATAATTCACCCCTCCACTTT. Translating gives CASSVDSSYNSPLHF.